This T cell receptor beta chain emerged from a study of shared clonotypes between healthy human individuals (TCRdb year 2020). Regarding the complete study: The cohort included a few men and a couple of women between 18 and 49 years of age. Leukapheresis yielded between about 0.85 and 10 billion PBMCs per donor. Per donor, three plates each were used for CD4 naive and CD4 memory, two for CD8 naive, and one for CD8 memory. Different laboratories and diverse techniques were used to prepare libraries and sequence TCR repertoires, to increase sequencing depth and limit assay-specific biases. To estimate repertoire size and how much clonotype sharing occurs between individuals, the study deeply sequenced the blood TCR repertoires of about five healthy adults.

The research as a whole found: The genetic and exposure-history diversity represented was limited by the small number of donors. Rarefaction of sorted-subset datasets indicated incomplete sequencing despite the large sequencing depth. Naive subsets generally had larger estimated clonotype richness than memory subsets. Pairwise subsampling led to the expectation that sequencing depth would affect the degree of clonotype sharing among donors. Compared with non-shared clonotypes, the clonotypes found in all four sorted-subset donors had higher generation probabilities. Across a handful of donors, approximately 4.6% of naive CD4, around 3.3% of naive CD8, 2% to 2.5% of memory CD4, and approximately 0.4% of memory CD8 clonotypes were shared. Sampling was limited to blood, and TCR repertoires in tissue likely differ from TCR repertoires in blood.

For the CD8 naive samples, CD45RO-negative cells were positively selected for CCR7, yielding a CD45RA+CCR7+ population from which TemRA cells were excluded. Healthy HIV-negative adults with no recently reported acute infections or vaccinations were included as donors. All donors were Caucasian adults living in Nashville, Tennessee, USA. Blood was obtained by leukapheresis, after which PBMCs were separated by Ficoll-Histopaque density gradient centrifugation and cryopreserved in liquid nitrogen vapor phase. Purity and quantity of every magnetically sorted T cell population were checked by analytical flow cytometry. From each sorted fraction, genomic DNA was isolated and quantified by UV absorbance on a Nanodrop 2000c. Using the deep immunoSEQ assay, multiplex PCR amplified TCR CDR3 regions from genomic DNA. Extracted genomic DNA from each cell subset was spread evenly across all wells of several immunoSEQ 96-well plates, with each plate serving as a replicate. For sorted subsets, each replicate PCR was loaded with approximately 0.2 ug genomic DNA, equivalent to roughly 30,000 T cell genomes. Purified libraries were quantified with a Qubit 3.0 fluorometer, sized on a Bioanalyzer 2100, and re-quantified with the KAPA Library Quantification kit. Each immunoSEQ 96-well plate was sequenced on its own single-read 150-cycle Illumina NextSeq 550 flow cell. In the original analysis: Because only junctional sequences without quality scores were contained in the immunoSEQ output, filtering matching that applied to full-length reads could not be performed. Sequences were annotated with PyIR, a Python wrapper for IgBLAST v1.9, and V/J genes and CDR3 were assigned using IMGT germline references. Reads with weak V/J assignments (E-value above 1e-6), missing CDR3, stop codons, out-of-frame junctions, or ambiguous translated residues were removed. V3J clonotypes were defined by identical inferred V gene, J gene, and CDR3 amino acid sequence. Percentage overlap between repertoires was computed as shared unique clonotypes divided by the size of the smaller repertoire. Repertoire richness was assessed with RTK rarefaction, the Chao1 estimator, and Recon v2.1 estimates of unobserved clonotypes. For all TCRbeta clonotypes obtained by the gDNA method from a handful of donors, generation probabilities were computed with OLGA. TCRdb obtained this table from immuneACCESS and retained in-frame rearrangements with V and J assigned. These tables miss some clones; where compared with another copy, unresolved V genes account for less than half of the shortfall, and the remainder is unexplained. V, J and clone size are taken as reported in that table, and D and trimming were inferred from the DNA itself. Across this sample there are roughly 600,000 clones, with 95% to 98% seen only once. 0.25% to 0.35% of the sample is held by the ten biggest clonotypes.

With respect to this clone: It has no known antigen specificity. Base qualities are not recorded, but no much larger clone differs from it by a single base.

This sequence was found in a young man in good health. The sample taken for sequencing was naive CD8+ T cells sorted from blood. This sample's cell subset or site label indicates: CD45RA+CCR7+.

The CDR3 protein: CASSRQETQYF. The DNA reads as follows: TGTGCCAGCAGCCGCCAAGAGACCCAGTACTTC. This receptor chain uses TRBV5-5 and TRBJ2-5; the D gene cannot be resolved reliably. From cysteine to phenylalanine, the CDR3 is 11 amino acids long. The CDR3 DNA has 33 bases and is translated from base 1. CDR1 and CDR2 are drawn from the germline V gene (reference sequence): SGHKS, YYEKEE. Between the V and J ends, shortened by 4 bases and 1 base respectively, the junction contains 2 bases.